This TCR beta chain was retrieved from a study of CD8 T cells in Susac syndrome. TEMRA cells were enriched by FACS, while CD8+ and CD4+ T cells were obtained through a negative isolation that was performed magnetically. Random-hexamer reverse transcription was applied to about 0.45 to 1 ug RNA. TCRdb itself ran the immunoSEQ multiplex PCR reads through MiXCR, one entry per CDR3 protein. The sample includes about 190,000 distinct CDR3 sequences, around 95% of them seen just once. Trimming took 6 bases from V and 5 from J, leaving 19 bases between them. The CDR3 runs 14 residues. Looked up from germline, CDR1 is SQVTM and CDR2 is ANQGSEA.

The sequencing input was CD4+ T cells from PBMCs. The chain carries TRBV29-1 and TRBJ1-2, with D unresolved. The TCR was taken from a human donor with Susac syndrome. The CDR3 here is CSVAGREALYGYTF. The CDR3 nucleotides read TGCAGCGTGGCGGGGAGGGAGGCCCTTTATGGCTACACCTTC.